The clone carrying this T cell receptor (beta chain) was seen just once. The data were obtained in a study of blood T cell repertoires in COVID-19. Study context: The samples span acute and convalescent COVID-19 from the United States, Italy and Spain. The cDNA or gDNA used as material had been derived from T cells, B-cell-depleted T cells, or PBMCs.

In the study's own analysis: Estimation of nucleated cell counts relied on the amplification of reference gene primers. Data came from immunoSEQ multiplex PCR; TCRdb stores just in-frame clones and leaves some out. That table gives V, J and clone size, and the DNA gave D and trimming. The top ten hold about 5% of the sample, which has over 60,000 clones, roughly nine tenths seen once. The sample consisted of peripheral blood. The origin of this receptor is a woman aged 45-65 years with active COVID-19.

This CDR3 reads CASSPPGQGPEAFF. For the CDR3, the DNA is TGTGCCAGCAGTCCCCCTGGACAGGGCCCTGAAGCTTTCTTT. This rearrangement joins TRBV2 to TRBJ1-1; 8 nucleotides agree with TRBD1. Germline CDR1 is SNHLY and CDR2 is FYNNEI. Trimming at V came to 5 bases and at J to 6 bases, leaving 8 bases not matched to a gene. The length of the CDR3 is 14 residues. Together with reference TRBV2 and TRBJ1-1, the CDR3 gives the full variable domain: EPEVTQTPSHQVTQMGQEVILRCVPISNHLYFYWYRQILGQKVEFLVSFYNNEISEKSEIFDDQFSVERPDGSNFTLKIRSTKLEDSAMYFCASSPPGQGPEAFFGQGTRLTVV.